What follows are 3 T cell receptor beta chains derived from one specimen sequenced in a study of blood T cell repertoires in COVID-19. Clones were sequenced by immunoSEQ multiplex PCR, and TCRdb holds only the in-frame ones, with some missing. The data show approximately 15,000 clones, with 78% seen just once and approximately 23% held by the top ten. Sequenced input: peripheral blood. The receptors stem from a man aged 55 to 70 with active or convalescent COVID-19.

The rearrangement uses TRBV7-2 and TRBJ2-7; a weak D match, TRBD2 (6 bases). This CDR3 has 15 amino acids. Germline CDR1 reads SGHTA; CDR2 reads FQGNSA. V lost 0 bases and J lost 2, with 11 bases in between. CDR3 sequence reads: CASSLASGPTYEQYF. CDR3 coding DNA: TGTGCCAGCAGCTTAGCTAGCGGTCCCACCTACGAGCAGTACTTC.

The chain combines TRBV6-5 with TRBJ1-2; 9 bases align to TRBD1. The J segment lost 4 bases and the V segment lost 7 bases, leaving 10 bases of the junction unmatched. Germline CDR1 MNHEY, CDR2 SVGAGI. The CDR3 consists of 15 residues. This chain's CDR3 is CASNWGGTGIYGYTF. CDR3 sequence (DNA): TGTGCCAGCAATTGGGGGGGGACAGGGATCTATGGCTACACCTTC.

This clone came up a few times. The chain couples TRBV10-2 to TRBJ2-4; D gene uncertain. Trimming removed 3 bases from V and 8 bases from J, with 5 bases in between. The germline gives CDR1 WSHSY, CDR2 SAAADI. The CDR3 covers 11 residues. The chain's CDR3 is CASSDLDIQYF. The DNA for the CDR3 is TGCGCCAGCAGTGATTTAGACATTCAGTACTTC.